The 12 T cell receptor beta chains given below trace back to one sample, sequenced in a study of T cell responses to AZD1222 COVID-19 vaccine. Assay used: immunoSEQ multiplex PCR; TCRdb lists only in-frame clones, some missing. This table has tens of thousands of clones, over 80% appearing once. Sequences were derived from peripheral blood, sampled on day 0 of AZD1222 vaccination. The source of these receptors is an adult in good health.

The chain is built from TRBV13 and TRBJ2-5; a possible D gene is TRBD1 (6 bases). Germline V lookup: CDR1 PRHDT, CDR2 FYEKMQ (reference sequence). Trimming stripped 5 bases from V and 5 bases from J, with 15 bases between. The CDR3 totals 14 residues. The CDR3 DNA follows: TGTGCCAGCAGCAAAAGGGGGTATCGGGAGACCCAGTACTTC. This translates into CASSKRGYRETQYF.

The chain links TRBV3-1 (or the pseudogene TRBV3-2) to TRBJ2-6; the D is unclear. The germline CDR1 and CDR2 sequences are LGHDT and YNNKEL (reference sequence). The ends were cut back, 1 base at V and 0 bases at J, with 7 bases in the middle. The CDR3 has 16 residues. CDR3 DNA: TGTGCCAGCAGCCAAGCAGGCAGCTCTGGGGCCAACGTCCTGACTTTC. Translation: CASSQAGSSGANVLTF.

The gene calls are TRBV7-8 and TRBJ2-5; no firm D call. Trimming cost V 1 base and J 4 bases, with 13 bases left between them. The CDR3 loop spans 15 amino acids. Per the germline V gene, CDR1 is SGHVS and CDR2 is FQNEAQ. The CDR3 here is CASSLVGRDSETQYF. The DNA of the CDR3 is TGTGCCAGCAGCTTAGTCGGGCGCGACTCAGAGACCCAGTACTTC.

The gene calls are TRBV7-6 and TRBJ2-1; 7 positions match TRBD2. Germline-derived CDR1 and CDR2 are SGHVS and FNYEAQ. The CDR3 spans 15 residues. Unmatched junction bases numbered 10, after V lost 3 bases and J lost 8 bases. The CDR3 here is CASSLVGGGVDEQFF. As DNA, the CDR3 is TGTGCCAGCAGCTTGGTTGGGGGAGGGGTCGATGAGCAGTTCTTC.

V gene TRBV11-2 combines with J gene TRBJ2-1; maybe TRBD2 (6 bases). Germline-derived CDR1 and CDR2 are SGHAT and FQNNGV. The CDR3 spans 14 residues. Trimming took 1 base from V and 7 from J, leaving 11 bases between them. CDR3 amino acids: CASSLAGVYNEQFF. DNA for the CDR3: TGTGCCAGCAGCTTAGCGGGAGTCTATAATGAGCAGTTCTTC.

The chain recombines TRBV5-4 with TRBJ2-7, with a tentative D call TRBD1 (5 bases). Looked up from germline, CDR1 is SGHNT and CDR2 is YYREEE (reference sequence). Trimming cost V 0 bases and J 0 bases, with 10 bases left between them. The CDR3 has 15 residues. CDR3 amino acids: CASSLAGISSYEQYF. The CDR3 DNA is TGTGCCAGCAGCTTGGCAGGGATCTCCTCCTACGAGCAGTACTTC.

The chain has TRBV7-2 and TRBJ1-4; D is ambiguous. The CDR3 covers 15 residues. V lost 5 bases and J lost 0, with 10 bases in between. Germline CDR1 reads SGHTA; CDR2 reads FQGNSA. CDR3 residues: CASSPAGTTNEKLFF. The CDR3 DNA reads TGTGCCAGCAGCCCTGCAGGTACAACTAATGAAAAACTGTTTTTT.

The chain employs TRBV12-3 or TRBV12-4 and TRBJ1-5, with D perhaps TRBD1 (5 bases). This CDR3 is built from 12 residues. Trimming shortened V by 8 bases and J by 5 bases, and 10 bases separated the two germline ends. CDR3 sequence (DNA): TGTGCCAGCCGGGGGAGGGATCAGCCCCAGCATTTT. Translation: CASRGRDQPQHF.

This clone has only a few counts. This rearrangement joins TRBV6-5 to TRBJ2-5; D could derive from TRBD1 or TRBD2 (5 bases each). V lost 7 bases and J lost 2, with 17 bases in between. Germline V gives CDR1 MNHEY, CDR2 SVGAGI. The CDR3 totals 15 residues. Here the CDR3 DNA reads TGTGCCAGCACCGGGGCCGGGACGACTCAAGAGACCCAGTACTTC. Translating gives CASTGAGTTQETQYF.

This chain links TRBV30 with TRBJ2-3, with TRBD2 identical over 7 bases. CDR3 length equals 13 residues. From germline, CDR1 is GTSNPN and CDR2 SVGIG (reference sequence). With 1 base clipped from V and 4 bases from J, the junction kept 2 bases outside the gene matches. The DNA for the CDR3 is TGTGCCTGGAGTGGGGGGAGGGCAGATACGCAGTATTTT. This sequence encodes CAWSGGRADTQYF.

The V gene is TRBV14, the J gene TRBJ2-3; 10 nucleotides line up with TRBD2. Germline trimming cut 3 bases from V and 7 bases from J; bases unmatched to any gene: 4. This CDR3 region has 14 residues. Germline V CDR1 and CDR2: SGHDN, FVKESK. CDR3 sequence: CASSQGLARHTQYF. CDR3 nucleotides: TGTGCCAGCAGCCAGGGACTAGCGCGGCATACGCAGTATTTT.

The gene calls are TRBV30 and TRBJ2-3, with TRBD2 as a possible D gene (5 bases). From germline, CDR1 is GTSNPN and CDR2 SVGIG (reference sequence). Trimming removed 0 bases from V and 3 bases from J, with 7 bases in between. This CDR3 region has 13 residues. The CDR3 coding sequence is TGTGCCTGGAGTGTACGACTAACAGATACGCAGTATTTT. Translated: CAWSVRLTDTQYF.